This TCR beta chain was recovered during a study of T-cell memory formation after mild COVID-19. Study at large: TCR clusters were largely donor specific.

This clonotype was picked up a small number of times. Its antigen is currently unknown. This CDR3 comprises 14 residues. Trimming left V 0 bases short and J 3 bases short, with 8 bases between. The authors produced TCR alpha and TCR beta cDNA libraries with sample barcodes and UMIs by 5'RACE using constant-segment primers. A single record per CDR3 protein comes from TCRdb applying MiXCR to the 5' RACE reads. The sample yields 450,000 to 700,000 distinct CDR3 sequences, about a sixth seen once. Study-wide points: Among clones contracting day 15 to 85, CD4/CD8 was balanced, whereas later expanders leaned CD4+.

The clonotype originates from an adult woman who had mild COVID-19 (a few samples of this study predate the infection). Cell type and time point are not known. V usage is TRBV23-1 and J usage is TRBJ1-1, with D unresolved. TRBV23-1 has ORF status, its function being uncertain. Sequenced: PBMCs or a T cell subset sorted from them (not recorded which). The CDR3 loop reads CASSQSTGDTEAFF. The CDR3 DNA is TGCGCCAGCAGTCAATCGACCGGGGACACTGAAGCTTTCTTT.